Listed below are T cell receptor beta chains from one sample, sequenced in a study of blood T cell repertoires in COVID-19. Some clones are missing from TCRdb's copy, which holds only in-frame ones; the method was immunoSEQ multiplex PCR. The sample has about 250,000 clones; 82% are singletons. Sequencing input: peripheral blood. Every receptor here comes from a woman aged 70-85 years with acute or convalescent COVID-19. The CDR3 runs from the conserved cysteine through the conserved F or W. The D gene is left open where the match is weak. Clone size is given for some rows only: seen once, a few or many times, or a class if the clone is expanded.

>-|TRBV4-3|TRBJ1-5|TRBD1|18
CASSQDPPGQGYHQPQHF
TGCGCCAGCAGCCAAGATCCCCCGGGACAGGGGTATCATCAGCCCCAGCATTTT
>-|TRBV6-2/TRBV6-3|TRBJ2-2|TRBD1|15
CASSHRQGANGELFF
TGTGCCAGCAGCCACCGACAGGGGGCGAACGGGGAGCTGTTTTTT
>-|TRBV3-1/TRBV3-2|TRBJ1-6|-|14
CASSQAAGESPLHF
TGTGCCAGCAGCCAAGCTGCGGGGGAGTCGCCCCTCCACTTT
>once|TRBV11-2|TRBJ2-7|-|14
CASSLAGTDYEQYF
TGTGCCAGCAGCTTAGCTGGGACTGACTACGAGCAGTACTTC
>-|TRBV2|TRBJ1-5|TRBD1|13
CASMQGVNQPQHF
TGTGCCAGCATGCAGGGGGTCAATCAGCCCCAGCATTTT
>-|TRBV4-3|TRBJ1-1|-|15
CASSRIQGLNTEAFF
TGCGCCAGCAGCCGTATTCAGGGATTGAACACTGAAGCTTTCTTT
>-|TRBV6-5|TRBJ1-5|TRBD1|14
CASTGSGGNQPQHF
TGTGCCAGCACCGGATCAGGGGGTAATCAGCCCCAGCATTTT
>-|TRBV30|TRBJ1-2|-|13
CAWSIIRGYGYTF
TGTGCCTGGAGTATTATCAGGGGCTATGGCTACACCTTC
>-|TRBV7-2|TRBJ1-4|TRBD1|16
CASSFTTGGTNEKLFF
TGTGCCAGCAGCTTCACTACAGGGGGGACTAATGAAAAACTGTTTTTT
>-|TRBV4-2|TRBJ1-4|TRBD1|18
CASSQDVGQGFYNEKLFF
TGTGCCAGCAGCCAGGACGTGGGACAGGGGTTTTATAATGAAAAACTGTTTTTT
>-|TRBV6-5|TRBJ1-1|-|15
CASSQSLGRSTEAFF
TGTGCCAGCAGCCAATCCCTCGGGAGGAGCACTGAAGCTTTCTTT
>-|TRBV6-6|TRBJ1-1|-|14
CASSPATANTEAFF
TGTGCCAGCAGCCCAGCGACAGCGAACACTGAAGCTTTCTTT
>few|TRBV5-1|TRBJ2-1|-|15
CASSLTQQGGYEQFF
TGCGCCAGCAGCTTGACCCAGCAGGGGGGCTATGAGCAGTTCTTC
>few|TRBV5-6|TRBJ1-2|TRBD1|15
CASSTGQGNVNGYTF
TGTGCCAGCAGCACAGGACAGGGAAACGTAAATGGCTACACCTTC
>-|TRBV6-5|TRBJ2-2|TRBD2|14
CATKTSGGLGELFF
TGTGCCACCAAGACTAGCGGGGGTCTCGGGGAGCTGTTTTTT
>-|TRBV7-9|TRBJ1-3|TRBD1|16
CASSSQGKSSGNTIYF
TGTGCCAGCAGTTCACAGGGGAAAAGCTCTGGAAACACCATATATTTT
>-|TRBV10-3|TRBJ1-6|-|14
CAISEGDRGSPLHF
TGTGCCATCAGTGAAGGGGATAGGGGTTCACCCCTCCACTTT
>-|TRBV19|TRBJ1-5|-|14
CASSIYRENQPQHF
TGTGCCAGTAGTATATACAGGGAAAATCAGCCCCAGCATTTT
>-|TRBV7-9|TRBJ2-7|TRBD2|15
CASSFSTSSLGEQYF
TGTGCCAGCAGCTTTTCGACTAGCTCTCTTGGGGAGCAGTACTTC
>-|TRBV28|TRBJ2-7|-|12
CASRTDYYEQYF
TGTGCCAGCAGGACGGACTACTACGAGCAGTACTTC
>-|TRBV7-2|TRBJ1-1|-|14
CASSYREGGTEAFF
TGTGCCAGCAGCTACCGGGAGGGGGGCACTGAAGCTTTCTTT
>-|TRBV3-1/TRBV3-2|TRBJ2-7|TRBD1|13
CASSQGGQGAANF
TGTGCCAGCAGCCAAGGCGGACAGGGGGCCGCAAACTTC
>-|TRBV19|TRBJ1-5|TRBD1|14
CASRDRGGSQPQHF
TGTGCCAGTCGGGACAGGGGGGGAAGTCAGCCCCAGCATTTT
>-|TRBV6-5|TRBJ2-2|-|15
CASRQGRKNTGELFF
TGTGCCAGCAGACAGGGACGTAAGAACACCGGGGAGCTGTTTTTT
>-|TRBV5-1|TRBJ2-3|-|14
CASSLDWSGDTQYF
TGCGCCAGCAGCTTGGATTGGAGTGGAGATACGCAGTATTTT
>-|TRBV4-3|TRBJ2-3|TRBD1|15
CASSKGGQGTDTQYF
TGCGCCAGCAGCAAAGGGGGACAGGGAACAGATACGCAGTATTTT
>-|TRBV30|TRBJ2-7|TRBD1|14
CAWSAYRGYYEQYF
TGTGCCTGGAGCGCCTACAGGGGCTACTACGAGCAGTACTTC
>-|TRBV6-5|TRBJ1-2|TRBD1|13
CASNSWTGYGYTF
TGTGCCAGCAATTCCTGGACAGGCTATGGCTACACCTTC
>-|TRBV11-3|TRBJ2-1|-|17
CASSFTLIGGSHNEQFF
TGTGCCAGCAGCTTTACCCTAATAGGCGGTAGCCACAATGAGCAGTTCTTC
>-|TRBV6-5|TRBJ2-7|TRBD1|15
CASRGHRDRGYEQYF
TGTGCCAGCAGGGGACACCGGGACAGGGGATACGAGCAGTACTTC
>-|TRBV5-4|TRBJ1-1|TRBD1|13
CASSWTGLTEAFF
TGTGCCAGCAGCTGGACAGGGTTAACTGAAGCTTTCTTT
>-|TRBV29-1|TRBJ2-7|TRBD1|12
CSAGPDRAGAGF
TGCAGCGCCGGACCGGACAGGGCAGGGGCTGGTTTC
>-|TRBV4-2|TRBJ1-1|TRBD1|14
CASRPSGTVTEAFF
TGTGCCAGCAGGCCTTCCGGGACAGTCACTGAAGCTTTCTTT
>-|TRBV11-2|TRBJ1-1|TRBD1|14
CASSSTGGATEAFF
TGTGCCAGCAGCAGCACAGGGGGTGCCACTGAAGCTTTCTTT
>-|TRBV16|TRBJ1-2|-|13
CASSHGLRSGYTF
TGTGCCAGCAGCCACGGACTGAGGTCCGGCTACACCTTC
>-|TRBV7-9|TRBJ1-1|-|11
CASSLGEEAFF
TGTGCCAGCAGCTTAGGAGAGGAGGCTTTCTTT
>-|TRBV5-1|TRBJ1-4|-|14
CASSFGEANEKLFF
TGCGCCAGCAGCTTTGGGGAGGCTAATGAAAAACTGTTTTTT